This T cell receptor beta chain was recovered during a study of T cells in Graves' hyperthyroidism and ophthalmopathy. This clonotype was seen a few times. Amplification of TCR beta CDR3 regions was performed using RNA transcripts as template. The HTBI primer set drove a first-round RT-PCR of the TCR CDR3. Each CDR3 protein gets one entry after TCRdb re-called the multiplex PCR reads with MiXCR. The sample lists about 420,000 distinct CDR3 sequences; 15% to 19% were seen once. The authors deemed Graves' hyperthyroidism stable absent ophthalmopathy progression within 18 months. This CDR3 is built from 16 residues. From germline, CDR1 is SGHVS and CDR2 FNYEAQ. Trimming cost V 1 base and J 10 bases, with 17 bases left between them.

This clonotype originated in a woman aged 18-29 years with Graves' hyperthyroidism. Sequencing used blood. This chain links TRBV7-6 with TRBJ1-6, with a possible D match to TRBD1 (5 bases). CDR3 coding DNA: TGTGCCAGCAGCTTAGGGGCCGGGGGTTTCGGGTCACCCCTCCACTTT. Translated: CASSLGAGGFGSPLHF.